Listed below are T cell receptor beta chains from one sample, sequenced in a study of cytomegalovirus exposure and HLA in healthy donors. Only in-frame clones appear in the TCRdb table, and some are missing; sequencing was by immunoSEQ multiplex PCR. Of 55,000 to 65,000 clones listed, roughly 85% are singletons. Sequences were obtained from PBMCs. These receptors all come from a female donor in good health and CMV-seronegative. The CDR3 runs from the conserved cysteine through the conserved F or W. Fields, in order: CDR3 length, V gene, D gene, J gene, clone size, CDR3 protein, CDR3 DNA. D genes are given only for firm matches. Clone size, where shown, is once, few, many, or a class for clones that have expanded.

>16|TRBV4-1|TRBD2|TRBJ2-7|few
CASSQVFSGGYYEQYF
TGCGCCAGCAGCCAAGTTTTTAGCGGGGGTTACTACGAGCAGTACTTC
>13|TRBV19|TRBD2|TRBJ2-5|once
CASSKLAGQEQYF
TGTGCCAGTAGTAAACTAGCGGGACAGGAGCAGTACTTC
>11|TRBV7-2|.|TRBJ1-1|few
CASSFDTEAFF
TGTGCCAGCAGCTTCGACACTGAAGCTTTCTTT
>16|TRBV19|.|TRBJ1-5|once
CASSTTRGRRNQPQHF
TGTGCCAGTAGTACTACAAGGGGTCGGCGCAATCAGCCCCAGCATTTT
>16|TRBV7-8|TRBD1|TRBJ1-5|.
CASSYYRDRDNQPQHF
TGTGCCAGCAGCTATTACCGGGACAGAGACAATCAGCCCCAGCATTTT
>15|TRBV6-5|.|TRBJ1-6|.
CASSRGGSYNSPLHF
TGTGCCAGCAGTAGAGGGGGTTCCTATAATTCACCCCTCCACTTT
>14|TRBV28|.|TRBJ1-1|.
CASSFGGLVTEAFF
TGTGCCAGCAGTTTCGGGGGGCTGGTCACTGAAGCTTTCTTT
>14|TRBV5-8|TRBD1|TRBJ1-1|.
CASSLGQGAAEAFF
TGTGCCAGCAGCTTGGGACAGGGGGCTGCTGAAGCTTTCTTT
>14|TRBV25-1|.|TRBJ1-1|.
CASSLPHGPGEAFF
TGTGCCAGCAGTCTTCCCCACGGCCCAGGGGAAGCTTTCTTT
>15|TRBV13|.|TRBJ2-7|.
CASSFGGNDLYEQYF
TGTGCCAGCAGCTTTGGGGGGAATGATCTCTACGAGCAGTACTTC
>12|TRBV5-1|.|TRBJ2-1|.
CASSADYYEQFF
TGCGCCAGCAGCGCGGACTATTATGAGCAGTTCTTC
>16|TRBV27|TRBD1|TRBJ2-7|once
CASSPDRDRDPYEQYF
TGTGCCAGCAGTCCAGACCGGGACAGGGACCCTTACGAGCAGTACTTC
>17|TRBV7-5|.|TRBJ2-3|.
CARSPGTALEFTDTQYF
TGTGCCAGAAGCCCGGGGACAGCCCTAGAATTCACAGATACGCAGTATTTT
>15|TRBV19|.|TRBJ2-7|.
CASSISPGGGGEQYF
TGTGCCAGTAGTATTTCTCCGGGAGGGGGCGGCGAGCAGTACTTC
>16|TRBV10-3|.|TRBJ1-5|.
CAISESRGPYNQPQHF
TGTGCCATCAGTGAGTCGAGAGGCCCTTACAATCAGCCCCAGCATTTT
>14|TRBV25-1|TRBD1|TRBJ2-7|.
CASSVRDRPHEQYF
TGTGCCAGCAGTGTCCGGGACAGACCCCACGAGCAGTACTTC
>14|TRBV6-1|TRBD1|TRBJ2-7|.
CASTRDGQGYEQYF
TGTGCCAGCACCCGGGACGGACAGGGGTACGAGCAGTACTTC
>15|TRBV11-2|.|TRBJ1-2|.
CASGLRDAWGGGYTF
TGTGCCAGCGGGCTGCGGGACGCCTGGGGTGGTGGCTACACCTTC
>15|TRBV11-2|.|TRBJ2-4|.
CASSFVAFRGNSQYF
TGTGCCAGCAGCTTCGTCGCATTTCGTGGAAACAGTCAGTACTTC
>17|TRBV7-9|.|TRBJ2-5|once
CSSSQRGRGQGQETQYF
TGTTCCAGCAGCCAACGAGGGCGGGGTCAGGGTCAAGAGACCCAGTACTTC
>14|TRBV7-2|.|TRBJ1-5|.
CASSQSSSNQPQHF
TGTGCCAGCAGCCAATCTAGTAGCAATCAGCCCCAGCATTTT